These 26 T cell receptor beta chains share one sample of origin, sequenced in a study of blood T cells in healthy people across ages. Primed by a sample-barcoded 5' primer and a J-beta primer mix, a second PCR proceeded for roughly 6 to 12 cycles. TCRdb reanalysed the 5' RACE reads using MiXCR and keeps one entry per CDR3 protein. The sample lists under 2 million distinct CDR3 sequences, roughly 30% occurring once. Input material: blood. These receptors all stem from a woman in her 30s in good health.

V usage is TRBV28 and J usage is TRBJ1-2; D perhaps matches TRBD1 (5 bases). The CDR3 is made up of 14 amino acids. The germline CDR1 and CDR2 sequences are MDHEN and SYDVKM. Between the trimmed V and J ends, which lost 5 bases and 12 bases, there was a span of 22 bases. The chain's CDR3 is CASSAPQDPSTDTF. CDR3 nucleotide sequence: TGTGCCAGCAGTGCGCCACAGGACCCTTCAACGGACACCTTC.

V is TRBV2 and J is TRBJ2-1, with D possibly TRBD2 on 7 matching bases. CDR1 is SNHLY and CDR2 is FYNNEI in the germline V gene. With 7 bases removed from V and 7 bases from J, the gap between germline ends came to 20 bases. The CDR3 is 15 residues long. CDR3 in DNA: TGTGCCAGCAAGTATGAGGGGGGGCTGGGGAATGAGCAGTTCTTC. Protein sequence: CASKYEGGLGNEQFF.

This clonotype has a count of ten or more. V gene TRBV29-1 combines with J gene TRBJ2-3, with D possibly matching TRBD2 (5 bases). Germline lookup yields CDR1 SQVTM and CDR2 ANQGSEA. Trimming pared 6 bases from V and 6 bases from J, leaving 19 bases between. The length of the CDR3 is 14 residues. The CDR3 reads CSVLRWELRDTQYF. DNA for the CDR3: TGCAGCGTCCTTAGGTGGGAGTTAAGGGATACGCAGTATTTT.

The table lists this clonotype with a count of one. Mismatch with germline at one junction end may stem from a read error. The chain couples TRBV14 to TRBJ2-1; the D gene is possibly TRBD1 (6 bases). The CDR3 is 16 residues long. The V gene's germline CDR1 is SGHDN and CDR2 FVKESK. The CDR3 sequence: CASSHRTGLMYNEQIF. DNA of the CDR3: TGTGCCAGCAGCCACCGTACAGGGCTGATGTACAATGAGCAGATCTTC.

The CDR3 nucleotides are TGTGCCAGCAGCTTACCTGGGCCTTACTACAATGAGCAGTTCTTC. Its translation: CASSLPGPYYNEQFF. The chain couples TRBV7-9 to TRBJ2-1; no definite D call. The CDR3 is made up of 15 amino acids. With 2 bases removed from V and 3 bases from J, the gap between germline ends came to 11 bases. The germline CDR1 and CDR2 sequences are SEHNR and FQNEAQ (reference sequence).

This chain connects TRBV14 to TRBJ2-7; D gene uncertain. Germline assignment: CDR1 SGHDN and CDR2 FVKESK. Trimming took off 2 bases at V and 5 bases at J, with 10 bases between the two ends. CDR3 size: 13 residues. CDR3 coding DNA: TGTGCCAGCAGCCAACGTCGCCTTGACGAGCAGTACTTC. Encoded protein: CASSQRRLDEQYF.

This clonotype showed up just a few times. The chain recombines TRBV11-2 with TRBJ2-5; TRBD2 is a possible D gene (6 bases). In germline, CDR1 is SGHAT, CDR2 FQNNGV. The CDR3 spans 15 residues. The V and J ends lost 0 bases and 4 bases respectively, with 12 bases between them. The CDR3 nucleotides are TGTGCCAGCAGCTTAGAGGCTAGCGCCAGAGAGACCCAGTACTTC. Protein: CASSLEASARETQYF. The full variable domain, rest sourced from reference TRBV11-2 and TRBJ2-5, is EAGVAQSPRYKIIEKRQSVAFWCNPISGHATLYWYQQILGQGPKLLIQFQNNGVVDDSQLPKDRFSAERLKGVDSTLKIQPAKLEDSAVYLCASSLEASARETQYFGPGTRLLVL.

The J gene is TRBJ1-5, the V gene TRBV25-1; D ambiguous. Trimming stripped 3 bases from V and 5 bases from J, with 11 bases between. This CDR3 region has 14 residues. Looked up from germline, CDR1 is MGHDK and CDR2 is SYGVNS. The DNA for the CDR3 is TGTGCCAGCAGTGAGGGTGACTTTGATCAGCCCCAGCATTTT. This encodes CASSEGDFDQPQHF.

The V and J genes are TRBV6-1 and TRBJ2-1; D gene unclear. The V and J ends lost 1 base and 2 bases respectively, with 9 bases between them. The CDR3 extends over 15 amino acids. The germline V gene has CDR1 MNHNS and CDR2 SASEGT. The CDR3 DNA follows: TGTGCCAGCAGTGAAGACAGTACTACCTACAATGAGCAGTTCTTC. This codes for CASSEDSTTYNEQFF.

In its sample, this clonotype was seen a few times. The chain joins TRBV4-2 to TRBJ2-3; D may be TRBD1 or TRBD2 (6 bases each). Germline CDR1 reads LGHNA; CDR2 reads YNFKEQ. This CDR3 has 14 amino acids. V gave up 4 bases and J gave up 8 bases, with 16 bases separating them. The CDR3 region has the DNA TGTGCCAGCAGCCCGGAGGGGGTAGGCTTTACGCAGTATTTT. Translating gives CASSPEGVGFTQYF.

This clonotype was seen a few times. V and J are TRBV6-1 and TRBJ2-2; the D gene is possibly TRBD1 (6 bases). CDR1 is MNHNS and CDR2 is SASEGT in the germline V gene. The CDR3 totals 14 residues. The V end lost 4 bases, the J end lost 6 bases, and 12 bases lay between the germline ends. The CDR3 coding sequence is TGTGCCAGCAGTGGTCAGGGGTTATCCGGGGAGCTGTTTTTT. It translates to CASSGQGLSGELFF.

V and J are TRBV27 and TRBJ1-5; D might be TRBD1 (5 bases). Germline CDR1 reads MNHEY; CDR2 reads SMNVEV (reference sequence). Trimming shortened V by 8 bases and J by 2 bases, and 16 bases separated the two germline ends. The CDR3 consists of 15 residues. The CDR3 DNA sequence: TGTGCCAGCGGTGTGACAGCTTACGGCAATCAGCCCCAGCATTTT. It is translated as CASGVTAYGNQPQHF.

The chain has TRBV5-5 and TRBJ2-5; 7 bases are a match to TRBD1. There are 15 residues in the CDR3. The germline CDR1 and CDR2 sequences are SGHKS and YYEKEE (reference sequence). V was pared by 4 bases and J by 4 bases, with 10 bases of the junction left unmatched. The CDR3 DNA follows: TGTGCCAGCAGCCAAGGCCCCGACAGGGCAGAGACCCAGTACTTC. Protein sequence: CASSQGPDRAETQYF.

This clonotype was recorded a few times. The V and J genes are TRBV6-1 and TRBJ1-1; a weak D match, TRBD1 (6 bases). With 8 bases removed from V and 3 bases from J, the gap between germline ends came to 16 bases. Germline CDR1 is MNHNS and CDR2 is SASEGT. This CDR3 region has 14 residues. In DNA form, the CDR3 reads TGTGCCAGCGACAGACAGGTCTGGGACACTGAAGCTTTCTTT. Its protein product is CASDRQVWDTEAFF.

This sequence joins TRBV4-1 and TRBJ1-2; D is undetermined. V was shortened by 2 bases and J by 4 bases, with 11 bases between the two germline ends. This CDR3 region has 14 residues. The V gene's germline CDR1 is MGHRA and CDR2 YSYEKL. This CDR3 reads CASSQKDTCYGYTF. The CDR3 bases are TGCGCCAGCAGCCAAAAGGATACATGCTATGGCTACACCTTC.

For the CDR3, the DNA is TGTGCCAGCAGTCCCCGTAGAGGGGGCCGGGGCTACACCTTC. Translated: CASSPRRGGRGYTF. The J gene is TRBJ1-2, the V gene TRBV12-3 or TRBV12-4; TRBD1 aligns across 7 bases. J was trimmed by 8 bases and V by 5 bases; bases with no gene match: 11. The CDR3 sequence is 14 residues long.

This chain connects TRBV6-6 to TRBJ1-5, with 7 positions matching TRBD1. Trimming took 2 bases from V and 2 from J; bases not matched to a gene: 3. Germline-derived CDR1 and CDR2 are MNHNY and SVGAGI (reference sequence). This CDR3 region has 15 residues. The CDR3 is CASSYLTGGNQPQHF. CDR3 nucleotides: TGTGCCAGCAGTTACCTAACAGGGGGCAATCAGCCCCAGCATTTT.

This clonotype was counted only a few times. This chain links TRBV24-1 with TRBJ2-7; 9 bases map to TRBD1. In germline, CDR1 is KGHDR, CDR2 SFDVKD. This CDR3 region has 15 residues. The V gene end was trimmed by 5 bases and the J gene end by 4 bases; junction bases not matched to a gene: 8. CDR3 bases: TGTGCCACCAGTGCCGGGGGACAGGGTTGGTACGAGCAGTACTTC. Amino acid sequence: CATSAGGQGWYEQYF.

The chain combines TRBV20-1 with TRBJ1-1; TRBD1 aligns across 8 bases. The germline V gene has CDR1 DFQATT and CDR2 SNEGSKA (reference sequence). V trimming: 5 bases; J trimming: 5 bases; junction bases outside the gene matches: 4. This CDR3 is built from 12 residues. CDR3 sequence (DNA): TGCAGTGCTGCGGACAGGGAAACTGAAGCTTTCTTT. Translation: CSAADRETEAFF.

The rearrangement links TRBV25-1 to TRBJ2-3, with 9 bases that match TRBD2. This CDR3 comprises 15 residues. From germline, CDR1 is MGHDK and CDR2 SYGVNS. Trimming at V came to 8 bases and at J to 5 bases, leaving 11 bases not matched to a gene. The CDR3 region has the DNA TGTGCCAGCTCTCAAATAGCGGGAGCGAGAGATACGCAGTATTTT. Translated, it gives CASSQIAGARDTQYF.

This clonotype was picked up many times. The V call is TRBV4-1, the J call TRBJ2-5; D unclear. Trimming shortened V by 1 base and J by 6 bases, and 6 bases separated the two germline ends. Per the germline V gene, CDR1 is MGHRA and CDR2 is YSYEKL. The CDR3 extends over 12 amino acids. The CDR3 loop is CASSQVGKTQYF. For the CDR3, the DNA is TGCGCCAGCAGCCAAGTAGGGAAGACCCAGTACTTC.

The chain uses TRBV4-1 and TRBJ2-7, with a possible D match to TRBD1 (5 bases). The CDR3 runs to 13 residues. The germline gives CDR1 MGHRA, CDR2 YSYEKL. V lost 5 bases and J lost 4, with 12 bases in between. In DNA form, the CDR3 reads TGCGCCAGCAGCGGATTCCAGGGATACGAGCAGTACTTC. Its protein is CASSGFQGYEQYF.

This chain connects TRBV5-6 to TRBJ2-1; D ambiguous. V was trimmed by 3 bases and J by 8 bases, leaving 9 bases between them. Germline lookup yields CDR1 SGHDT and CDR2 YYEEEE. The CDR3 runs 12 residues. CDR3 residues: CASSSASDEQFF. Here the CDR3 DNA reads TGTGCCAGCAGCTCGGCCTCGGATGAGCAGTTCTTC.

The rearrangement links TRBV5-1 to TRBJ2-7; 10 bases match TRBD2. Germline trimming cut 0 bases from V and 0 bases from J; bases unmatched to any gene: 6. The CDR3 is made up of 17 amino acids. Germline CDR1 and CDR2: SGHRS and YFSETQ. The CDR3 loop reads CASSLVPSGGLSYEQYF. The CDR3 region has the DNA TGCGCCAGCAGCTTGGTCCCTAGCGGGGGCCTCTCCTACGAGCAGTACTTC. Filled out from reference TRBV5-1 and TRBJ2-7, the complete variable domain reads KAGVTQTPRYLIKTRGQQVTLSCSPISGHRSVSWYQQTPGQGLQFLFEYFSETQRNKGNFPGRFSGRQFSNSRSEMNVSTLELGDSALYLCASSLVPSGGLSYEQYFGPGTRLTVT.

The table lists this clonotype with a few counts. V and J are TRBV7-3 and TRBJ2-1; 12 positions match TRBD2. The CDR3 is 14 amino acids. J was trimmed by 8 bases and V by 5 bases; bases with no gene match: 4. Germline CDR1 SGHTA, CDR2 FQGTGA. The CDR3 region is CASSPSGGAYEQFF. The CDR3 nucleotides are TGTGCCAGCAGCCCTAGCGGGGGGGCCTATGAGCAGTTCTTC. The complete variable domain, with remaining parts taken from reference TRBV7-3 and TRBJ2-1, reads GAGVSQTPSNKVTEKGKYVELRCDPISGHTALYWYRQSLGQGPEFLIYFQGTGAADDSGLPNDRFFAVRPEGSVSTLKIQRTERGDSAVYLCASSPSGGAYEQFFGPGTRLTVL.

This sequence joins TRBV6-2 or TRBV6-3 and TRBJ1-2, with D unclear. The germline CDR1 and CDR2 sequences are MNHEY and SVGEGT. The CDR3 has 14 residues. CDR3 sequence (DNA): TGTGTCACCAAAGCTAGGGCCAGCGGGTATGGCTACACCTTC. It is translated as CVTKARASGYGYTF.